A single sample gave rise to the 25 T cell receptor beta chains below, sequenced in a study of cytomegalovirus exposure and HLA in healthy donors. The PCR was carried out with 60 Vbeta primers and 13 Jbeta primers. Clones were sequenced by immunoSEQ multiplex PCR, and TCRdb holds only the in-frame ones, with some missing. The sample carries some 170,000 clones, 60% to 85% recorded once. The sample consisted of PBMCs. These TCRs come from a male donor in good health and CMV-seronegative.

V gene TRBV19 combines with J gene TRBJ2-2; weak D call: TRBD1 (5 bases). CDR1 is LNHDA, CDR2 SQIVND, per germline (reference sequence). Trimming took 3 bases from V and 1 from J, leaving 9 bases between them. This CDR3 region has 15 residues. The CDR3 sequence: CASSIRTLNTGELFF. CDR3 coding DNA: TGTGCCAGTAGTATTCGGACACTGAACACCGGGGAGCTGTTTTTT.

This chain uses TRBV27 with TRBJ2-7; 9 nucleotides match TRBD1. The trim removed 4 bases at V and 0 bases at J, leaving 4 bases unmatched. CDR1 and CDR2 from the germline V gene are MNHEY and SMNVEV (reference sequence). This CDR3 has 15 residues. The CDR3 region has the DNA TGTGCCAGCAGTTCGCCGGGACAGGGCTCCTACGAGCAGTACTTC. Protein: CASSSPGQGSYEQYF.

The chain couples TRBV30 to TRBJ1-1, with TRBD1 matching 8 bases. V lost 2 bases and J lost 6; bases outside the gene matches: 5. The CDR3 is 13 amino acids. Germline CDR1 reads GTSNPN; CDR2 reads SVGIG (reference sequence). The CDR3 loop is CAWSRQGWAEAFF. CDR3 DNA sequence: TGTGCCTGGAGTAGACAGGGGTGGGCTGAAGCTTTCTTT.

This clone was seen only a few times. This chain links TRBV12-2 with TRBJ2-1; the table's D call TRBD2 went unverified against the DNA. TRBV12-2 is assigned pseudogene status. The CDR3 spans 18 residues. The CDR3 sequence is CASRLGLLAGGSGNEQFF. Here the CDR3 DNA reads TGTGCAAGTCGCTTAGGATTACTAGCGGGAGGGTCGGGCAATGAGCAGTTCTTC.

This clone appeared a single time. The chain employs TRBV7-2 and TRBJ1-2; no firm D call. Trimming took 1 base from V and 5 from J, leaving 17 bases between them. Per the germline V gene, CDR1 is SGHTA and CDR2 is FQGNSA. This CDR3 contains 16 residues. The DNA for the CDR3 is TGTGCCAGCAGCTTAGTAGGCGCGACGAGAGGGTATGGCTACACCTTC. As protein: CASSLVGATRGYGYTF.

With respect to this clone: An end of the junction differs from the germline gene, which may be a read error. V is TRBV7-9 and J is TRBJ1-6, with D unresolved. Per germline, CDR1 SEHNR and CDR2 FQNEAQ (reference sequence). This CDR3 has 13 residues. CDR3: CSSSSQSKPPLHF. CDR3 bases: TGTTCCAGCAGCTCCCAATCAAAGCCACCCCTCCACTTT.

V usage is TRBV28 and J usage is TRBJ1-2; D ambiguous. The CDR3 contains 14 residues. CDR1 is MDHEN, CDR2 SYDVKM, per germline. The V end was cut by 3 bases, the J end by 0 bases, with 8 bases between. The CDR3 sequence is CASSFSGTNYGYTF. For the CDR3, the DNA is TGTGCCAGCAGTTTCTCAGGTACTAACTATGGCTACACCTTC.

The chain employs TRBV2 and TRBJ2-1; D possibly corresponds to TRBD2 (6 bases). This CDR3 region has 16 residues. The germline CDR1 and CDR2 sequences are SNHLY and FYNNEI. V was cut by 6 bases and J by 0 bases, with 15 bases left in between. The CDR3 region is CASRGPGRSSYNEQFF. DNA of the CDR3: TGTGCCAGCAGGGGCCCCGGGAGAAGCTCCTACAATGAGCAGTTCTTC.

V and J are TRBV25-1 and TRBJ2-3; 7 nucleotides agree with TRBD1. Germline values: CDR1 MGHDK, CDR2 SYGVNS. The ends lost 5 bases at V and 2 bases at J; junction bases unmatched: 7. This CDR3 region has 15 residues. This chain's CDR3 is CASSSWTGHTDTQYF. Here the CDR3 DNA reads TGTGCCAGCAGTTCATGGACAGGCCACACAGATACGCAGTATTTT.

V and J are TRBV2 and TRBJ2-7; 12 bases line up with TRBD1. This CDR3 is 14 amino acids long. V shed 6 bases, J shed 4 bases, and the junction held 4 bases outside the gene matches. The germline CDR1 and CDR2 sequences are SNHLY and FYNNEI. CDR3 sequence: CASSGTGGQYEQYF. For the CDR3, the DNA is TGTGCCAGCAGCGGGACAGGGGGCCAGTACGAGCAGTACTTC.

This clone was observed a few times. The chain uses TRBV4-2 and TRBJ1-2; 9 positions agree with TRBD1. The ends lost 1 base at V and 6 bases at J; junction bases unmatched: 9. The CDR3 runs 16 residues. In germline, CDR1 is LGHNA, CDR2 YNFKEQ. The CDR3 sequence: CASSQGSITGGHGYTF. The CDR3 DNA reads TGTGCCAGCAGCCAAGGGAGTATCACAGGGGGCCATGGCTACACCTTC.

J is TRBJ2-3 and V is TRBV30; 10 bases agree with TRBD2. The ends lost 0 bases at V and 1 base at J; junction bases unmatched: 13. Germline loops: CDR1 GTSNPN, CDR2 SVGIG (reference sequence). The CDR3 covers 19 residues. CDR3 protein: CAWSVPVTSGFRGTDTQYF. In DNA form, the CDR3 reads TGTGCCTGGAGTGTACCTGTGACTAGCGGGTTCAGGGGCACAGATACGCAGTATTTT.

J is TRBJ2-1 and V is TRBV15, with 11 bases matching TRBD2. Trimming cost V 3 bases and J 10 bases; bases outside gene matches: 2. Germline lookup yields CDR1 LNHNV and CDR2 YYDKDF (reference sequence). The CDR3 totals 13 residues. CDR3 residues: CATSSRTSGEQFF. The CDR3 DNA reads TGTGCCACCAGCAGTAGGACTAGCGGGGAGCAGTTCTTC.

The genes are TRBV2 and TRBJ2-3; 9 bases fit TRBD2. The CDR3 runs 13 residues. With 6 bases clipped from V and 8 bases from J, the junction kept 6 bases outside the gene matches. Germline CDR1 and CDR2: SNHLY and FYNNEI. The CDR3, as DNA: TGTGCCAGCAGCTCTAGTAGCGGGAGTACGCAGTATTTT. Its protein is CASSSSSGSTQYF.

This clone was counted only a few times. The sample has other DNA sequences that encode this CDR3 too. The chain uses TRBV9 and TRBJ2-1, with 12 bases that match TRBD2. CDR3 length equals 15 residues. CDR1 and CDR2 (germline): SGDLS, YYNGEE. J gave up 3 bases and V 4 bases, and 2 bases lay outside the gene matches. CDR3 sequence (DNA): TGTGCCAGCAGCCTACTAGCGGGGGGCTACAATGAGCAGTTCTTC. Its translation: CASSLLAGGYNEQFF.

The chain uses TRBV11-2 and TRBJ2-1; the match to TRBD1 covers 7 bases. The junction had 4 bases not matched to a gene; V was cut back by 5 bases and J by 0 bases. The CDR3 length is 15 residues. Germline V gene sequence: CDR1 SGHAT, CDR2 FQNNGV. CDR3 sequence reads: CASSPGDSSYNEQFF. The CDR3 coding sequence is TGTGCCAGCAGCCCCGGGGACAGCTCCTACAATGAGCAGTTCTTC.

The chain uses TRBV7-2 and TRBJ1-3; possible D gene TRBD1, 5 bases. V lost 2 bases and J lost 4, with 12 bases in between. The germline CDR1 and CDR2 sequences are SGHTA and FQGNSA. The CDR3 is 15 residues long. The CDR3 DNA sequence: TGTGCCAGCAGCTTAACATCAGGGCGCGGAAACACCATATATTTT. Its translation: CASSLTSGRGNTIYF.

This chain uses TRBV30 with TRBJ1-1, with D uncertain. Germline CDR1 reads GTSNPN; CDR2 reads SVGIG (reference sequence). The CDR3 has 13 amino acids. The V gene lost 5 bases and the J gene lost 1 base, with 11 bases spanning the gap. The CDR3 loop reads CAWAVIGNTEAFF. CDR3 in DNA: TGTGCCTGGGCCGTTATCGGGAACACTGAAGCTTTCTTT.

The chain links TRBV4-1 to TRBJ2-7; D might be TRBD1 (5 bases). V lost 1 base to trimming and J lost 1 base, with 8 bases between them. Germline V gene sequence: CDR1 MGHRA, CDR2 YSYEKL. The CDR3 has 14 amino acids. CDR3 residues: CASSQGAGSYEQYF. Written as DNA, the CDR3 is TGCGCCAGCAGCCAAGGGGCAGGGTCCTACGAGCAGTACTTC.

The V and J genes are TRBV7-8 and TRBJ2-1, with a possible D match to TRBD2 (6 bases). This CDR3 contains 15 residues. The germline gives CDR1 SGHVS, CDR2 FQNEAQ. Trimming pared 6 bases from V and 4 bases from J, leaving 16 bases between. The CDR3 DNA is TGTGCCAGCAGTCCCACAAGCGGGCTATACAATGAGCAGTTCTTC. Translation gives CASSPTSGLYNEQFF.

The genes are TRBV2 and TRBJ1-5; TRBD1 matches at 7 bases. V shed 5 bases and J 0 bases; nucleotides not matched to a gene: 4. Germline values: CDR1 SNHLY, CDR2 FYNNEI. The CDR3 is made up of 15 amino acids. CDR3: CASSTGVHSNQPQHF. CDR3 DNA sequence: TGTGCCAGCAGTACAGGGGTTCATAGCAATCAGCCCCAGCATTTT.

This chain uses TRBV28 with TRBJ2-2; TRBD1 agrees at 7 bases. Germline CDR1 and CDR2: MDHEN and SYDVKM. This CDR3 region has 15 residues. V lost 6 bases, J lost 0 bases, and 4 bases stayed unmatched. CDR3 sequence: CASRHQGANTGELFF. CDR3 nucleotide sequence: TGTGCCAGCAGGCATCAGGGGGCGAACACCGGGGAGCTGTTTTTT.

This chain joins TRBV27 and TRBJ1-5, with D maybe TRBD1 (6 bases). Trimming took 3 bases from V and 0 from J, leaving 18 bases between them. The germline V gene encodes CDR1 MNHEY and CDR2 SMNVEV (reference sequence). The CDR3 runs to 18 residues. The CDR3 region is CASSLHMGTSSSNQPQHF. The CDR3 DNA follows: TGTGCCAGCAGTTTGCATATGGGGACATCCTCTAGCAATCAGCCCCAGCATTTT.

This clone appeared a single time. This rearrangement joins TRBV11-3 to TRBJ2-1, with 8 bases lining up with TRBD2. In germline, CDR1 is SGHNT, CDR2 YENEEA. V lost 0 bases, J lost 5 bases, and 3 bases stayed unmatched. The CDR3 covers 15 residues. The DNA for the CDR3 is TGTGCCAGCAGCTTAGAAGGGACTAGGAACAATGAGCAGTTCTTC. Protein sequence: CASSLEGTRNNEQFF.

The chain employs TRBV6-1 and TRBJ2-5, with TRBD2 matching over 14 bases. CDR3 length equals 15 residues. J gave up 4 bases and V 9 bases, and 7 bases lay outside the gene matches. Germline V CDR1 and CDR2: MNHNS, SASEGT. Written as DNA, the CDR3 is TGTGCCAGTACGGCCGGGACTAGCGGGGGAGAGACCCAGTACTTC. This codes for CASTAGTSGGETQYF.